The sequence of this TCR beta chain was determined in a study of shared clonotypes between healthy human individuals. Libraries were prepared by immunoSEQ multiplex PCR; TCRdb keeps only in-frame clonotypes and omits some of them. The sample includes under 2.5 million clones, 80% to 95% seen only once; the top ten take around 0.4%. Sample: naive CD4+ T cells from PBMCs. Documented subset: CD45RA+ positively selected. This TCR was sampled from a man younger than 30 in good health. Some clones in this sample may be carry-over from other donors' samples.

CDR3 nucleotides: TGTGCCAGCAGCTTAGTAAGCGGGAGTTCTTACAATGAGCAGTTCTTC. It encodes CASSLVSGSSYNEQFF. This sequence joins TRBV7-6 and TRBJ2-1; 8 positions match TRBD2. The CDR3 totals 16 residues. Trimming cost V 1 base and J 4 bases; bases outside gene matches: 6. Per the germline V gene, CDR1 is SGHVS and CDR2 is FNYEAQ.